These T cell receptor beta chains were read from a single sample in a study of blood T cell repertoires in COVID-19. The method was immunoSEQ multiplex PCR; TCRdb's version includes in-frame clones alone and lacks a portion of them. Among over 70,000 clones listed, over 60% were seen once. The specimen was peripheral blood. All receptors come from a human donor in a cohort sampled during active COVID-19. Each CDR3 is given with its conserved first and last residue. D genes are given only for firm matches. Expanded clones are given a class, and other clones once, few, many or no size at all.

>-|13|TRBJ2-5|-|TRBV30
TGTGCCTGGAGTCCCGGTGTACAAGAGACCCAGTACTTC
CAWSPGVQETQYF
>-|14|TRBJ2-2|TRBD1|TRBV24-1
TGTGCCACCAGTGACACAGGGGGTACCGGGGAGCTGTTTTTT
CATSDTGGTGELFF
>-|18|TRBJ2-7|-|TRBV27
TGTGCCAGCAGTAAACCGGGATTTGGACGCCAAATTGCCTACGAGCAGTACTTC
CASSKPGFGRQIAYEQYF
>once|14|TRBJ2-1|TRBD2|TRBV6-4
TGTGCCAGCAGTCCTAGCGGGGCGTCGACTGAGCAGTTCTTC
CASSPSGASTEQFF
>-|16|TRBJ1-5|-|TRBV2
TGTGCCAGCAGTGAATCTGGAGGGGCAGGGACTCAGCCCCAGCATTTT
CASSESGGAGTQPQHF
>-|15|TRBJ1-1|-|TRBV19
TGTGCCAGTTCTCAACGTTGGGGGGTGAACACTGAAGCTTTCTTT
CASSQRWGVNTEAFF
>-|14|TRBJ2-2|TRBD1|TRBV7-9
TGTGCCAGCAGCCCACGGACAGGTATCGGGGAGCTGTTTTTT
CASSPRTGIGELFF
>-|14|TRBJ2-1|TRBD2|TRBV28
TGTGCCAGCATAAAAGCGGGACTTTTCAATGAGCAGTTCTTC
CASIKAGLFNEQFF
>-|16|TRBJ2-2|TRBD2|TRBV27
TGTGCCAGCAGCCGGCCGGCGGGACTAAAGTCCGGGGAGCTGTTTTTT
CASSRPAGLKSGELFF
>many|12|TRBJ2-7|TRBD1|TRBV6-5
TGTGCCAGCAGCGATATCCGGGACAGGGACGACTTC
CASSDIRDRDDF
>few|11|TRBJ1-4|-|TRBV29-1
TGCAGCGTTGGAGTATTCGGGAGACTGTTTTTT
CSVGVFGRLFF
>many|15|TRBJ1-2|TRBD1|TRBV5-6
TGTGCCAGCAGCTTGACAGGGGGCGCGGGCTATGGCTACACCTTC
CASSLTGGAGYGYTF
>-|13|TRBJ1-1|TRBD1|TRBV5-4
TGTGCCAGCAGCGAGGGGGCTCGGACTGAAGCTTTCTTT
CASSEGARTEAFF
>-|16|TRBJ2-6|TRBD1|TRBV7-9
TGTGCCAGCAGCTATGGAGACAGGGCTGGGGCCAACGTCCTGACTTTC
CASSYGDRAGANVLTF
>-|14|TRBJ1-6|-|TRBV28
TGTGCCAGCAGTTTTGGGGGGGGCAGATCACCCCTCCACTTT
CASSFGGGRSPLHF
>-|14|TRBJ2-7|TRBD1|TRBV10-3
TGTGCCATCAGTCACCGGGACAGGGGGTACGAGCAGTACTTC
CAISHRDRGYEQYF
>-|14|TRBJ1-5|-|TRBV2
TGTGCCAGCAGTGAAAAGGGGGAAAATCAGCCCCAGCATTTT
CASSEKGENQPQHF
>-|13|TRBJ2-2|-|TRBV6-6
TGTGCCAGCAGCCGACTCTCCACCGGGGAGCTGTTTTTT
CASSRLSTGELFF
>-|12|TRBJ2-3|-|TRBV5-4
TGTGCCAGCAGCCCCTCATCGGGACTTTGGTATTTT
CASSPSSGLWYF
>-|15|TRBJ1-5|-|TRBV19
TGTGCCAGTAGTATAGGTTATCGGGTACGGCAGCCCCAGCATTTT
CASSIGYRVRQPQHF
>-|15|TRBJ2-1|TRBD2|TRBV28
TGTGCCAGCAGTTTACTAGCGGGAGGGCACGGTGAGCAGTTCTTC
CASSLLAGGHGEQFF
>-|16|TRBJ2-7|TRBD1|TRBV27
TGTGCCAGCAGTACGAGGACAGGGGGCTCATTTTACGAGCAGTACTTC
CASSTRTGGSFYEQYF
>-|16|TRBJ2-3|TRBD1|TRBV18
TGTGCCAGCTCCCTCCCGGGACAGGGGAGGGCAGATACGCAGTATTTT
CASSLPGQGRADTQYF
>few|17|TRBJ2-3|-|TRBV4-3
TGCGCCAGCAGCCATGTGGACAGACCCTTGAGCACAGATACGCAGTATTTT
CASSHVDRPLSTDTQYF
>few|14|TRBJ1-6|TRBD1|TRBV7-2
TGTGCCAGCAGCCCCGGGGGACAGGATTCACCCCTCCACTTT
CASSPGGQDSPLHF
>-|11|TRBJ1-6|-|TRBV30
TGTGCCTGGAGTGCGGGTTCACCCCTCCACTTT
CAWSAGSPLHF
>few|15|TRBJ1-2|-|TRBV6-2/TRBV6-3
TGTGCCAGCAGTTATTCCCGGCGAGGTTTTGCTGGCTACACCTTC
CASSYSRRGFAGYTF
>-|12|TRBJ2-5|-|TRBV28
TGTGCCAGCAGAGTAGCCCAAGAGACCCAGTACTTC
CASRVAQETQYF
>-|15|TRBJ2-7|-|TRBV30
TGTGCCTGGAGTGTACGGGCAGGGGTTCCCTACGAGCAGTACTTC
CAWSVRAGVPYEQYF
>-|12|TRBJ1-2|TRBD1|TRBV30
TGTGCCTGGAGGACAGGGGGAGATGGCTACACCTTC
CAWRTGGDGYTF
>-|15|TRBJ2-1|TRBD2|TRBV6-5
TGTGCCAGCAATAACCCTAGCGGGAGGCTAGGAGAGCAGTTCTTC
CASNNPSGRLGEQFF
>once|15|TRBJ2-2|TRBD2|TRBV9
TGTGCCAGCAGCAAAAGGACTAGCGGAATCGGGGAGCTGTTTTTT
CASSKRTSGIGELFF
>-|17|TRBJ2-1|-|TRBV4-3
TGCGCCAGCAGCCAAACCTTCACCGGACCCGGGGAGGATGAGCAGTTCTTC
CASSQTFTGPGEDEQFF
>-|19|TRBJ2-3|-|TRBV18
TGTGCCAGCTCACCACAGGTGGGAGGCCTTACCACGGGCACAGATACGCAGTATTTT
CASSPQVGGLTTGTDTQYF
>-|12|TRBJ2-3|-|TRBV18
TGTGCCAGCTCACCCGAGACAGATACGCAGTATTTT
CASSPETDTQYF
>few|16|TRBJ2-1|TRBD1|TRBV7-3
TGTGCCAGCAGCTTAGGGACAGTTGTAGGGTACAATGAGCAGTTCTTC
CASSLGTVVGYNEQFF